This passage covers 29 T cell receptor beta chains from one sample sequenced in a study of regulatory T cells in long-lasting Graves disease. Time point indicated: persistent/refractory GD, antithyroid drugs over 5 years with positive TRAb. Following extraction of RNA from PBMCs, that RNA was used to make the TCR library. iRepertoire HTBI primers and Arm-PCR of CDR3 regions built TCR beta libraries. TCRdb itself ran the multiplex PCR reads through MiXCR, one entry per CDR3 protein. The profile covers about 420,000 distinct CDR3 sequences, with about 20% appearing a single time and approximately 28% taken by the ten largest. This specimen consisted of peripheral blood mononuclear cells (PBMCs), obtained when the disease was refractory, from a patient treated with antithyroid drugs. The origin of the receptors is a female donor with Graves disease.

This clonotype was found many times. The genes are TRBV12-3 or TRBV12-4 and TRBJ1-2; no definite D call. The CDR3 consists of 14 residues. The germline V and J ends were trimmed by 7 bases and 7 bases, with 19 bases remaining between them. CDR3: CASTANQNRGGYTF. The CDR3 nucleotides are TGTGCCAGCACTGCGAACCAAAACCGGGGTGGCTACACCTTC.

The table lists this clonotype with many counts. This chain uses TRBV20-1 with TRBJ2-5; 7 nucleotides match TRBD1. CDR1 is DFQATT and CDR2 is SNEGSKA in the germline V gene (reference sequence). This CDR3 has 14 amino acids. V lost 5 bases and J lost 2; bases outside the gene matches: 8. CDR3 loop: CSAERDSLQETQYF. The CDR3 DNA follows: TGCAGTGCTGAACGGGACAGCCTACAAGAGACCCAGTACTTC.

There are many counts of this clonotype. The V gene is TRBV7-9, the J gene TRBJ2-7; D is unclear. Trimming stripped 5 bases from V and 8 bases from J, with 10 bases between. Germline V gene data show CDR1 as SEHNR and CDR2 as FQNEAQ (reference sequence). The CDR3 is 11 residues long. CDR3 coding DNA: TGTGCCAGCAGCCCCGTCGACCAGCAGTACTTC. Amino acids: CASSPVDQQYF.

A word on this clonotype: A much larger clone differs by one base, so this may be a read error. The J gene is TRBJ2-7, the V gene TRBV28; 11 bases line up with TRBD2. The CDR3 contains 15 residues. The germline CDR1 and CDR2 sequences are MDHEN and SYDVKM. CDR3 sequence reads: CASSFLAGGPYERYF. The CDR3 DNA sequence: TGTGCCAGCAGTTTTCTAGCGGGAGGTCCCTACGAGCGGTACTTC.

There are a few counts of this clonotype. This sequence joins TRBV28 and TRBJ1-5; D is unclear. The CDR3 runs to 19 residues. Germline assignment: CDR1 MDHEN and CDR2 SYDVKM. Trimming removed 3 bases at V and 0 bases at J, with 21 bases between. Here the CDR3 DNA reads TGTGCCAGCAGTTTGTACTTGTTGTGGACGGACTATAGCAATCAGCCCCAGCATTTT. This codes for CASSLYLLWTDYSNQPQHF. The complete variable domain, with remaining parts taken from reference TRBV28 and TRBJ1-5, reads DVKVTQSSRYLVKRTGEKVFLECVQDMDHENMFWYRQDPGLGLRLIYFSYDVKMKEKGDIPEGYSVSREKKERFSLILESASTNQTSMYLCASSLYLLWTDYSNQPQHFGDGTRLSIL.

This clonotype was observed a few times. The chain uses TRBV12-3 or TRBV12-4 and TRBJ2-6; 7 positions match TRBD2. This CDR3 region has 15 residues. Trimming removed 5 bases from V and 2 bases from J; junction bases left unmatched: 3. The CDR3 protein is CASSPRGAGANVLTF. Here the CDR3 DNA reads TGTGCCAGCAGTCCCCGGGGGGCTGGGGCCAACGTCCTGACTTTC.

The chain combines TRBV7-8 with TRBJ1-5; a weak D match, TRBD1 (5 bases). The germline V and J ends were trimmed by 8 bases and 1 base, with 12 bases remaining between them. Germline V CDR1 and CDR2: SGHVS, FQNEAQ. The CDR3 runs to 14 residues. CDR3 in DNA: TGTGCCAGCGGTCATGACAGAAGCAATCAGCCCCAGCATTTT. Its translation is CASGHDRSNQPQHF. Looking up the rest from reference TRBV7-8 and TRBJ1-5 gives the full variable domain: GAGVSQSPRYKVAKRGQDVALRCDPISGHVSLFWYQQALGQGPEFLTYFQNEAQLDKSGLPSDRFFAERPEGSVSTLKIQRTQQEDSAVYLCASGHDRSNQPQHFGDGTRLSIL.

About this clonotype itself: A much larger clone differs by one base, so this may be a read error. The V gene is TRBV7-9, the J gene TRBJ2-4; 7 bases fit TRBD2. The DNA end lines up better with TRBJ2-7; the J call may be wrong. CDR3 length: 14 residues. Germline V CDR1 and CDR2: SEHNR, FQNEAQ (reference sequence). The CDR3 bases are TGTGTCAGCAGCGTGGGACTACCGGACTACGAGCAGTACTTC. Translated, it gives CVSSVGLPDYEQYF.

The chain has TRBV27 and TRBJ1-5, with 8 bases matching TRBD1. This CDR3 spans 16 amino acids. V trimming: 2 bases; J trimming: 5 bases; junction bases outside the gene matches: 8. Germline V gene data show CDR1 as MNHEY and CDR2 as SMNVEV (reference sequence). As DNA, the CDR3 is TGTGCCAGCAGTTTACGATCGACAGGGGTGGATCAGCCCCAGCATTTT. Its protein product is CASSLRSTGVDQPQHF.

V usage is TRBV6-1 and J usage is TRBJ1-2; tentative D call: TRBD1 (5 bases). Germline CDR1 reads MNHNS; CDR2 reads SASEGT. CDR3 size: 13 residues. The CDR3 loop is CASGGARNYGYTF. In nucleotides, the CDR3 is TGTGCGAGCGGAGGGGCGCGCAACTATGGCTACACCTTC.

The chain carries TRBV6-2 or TRBV6-3 and TRBJ1-2, with unresolved D. With 6 bases removed from V and 6 bases from J, the gap between germline ends came to 17 bases. Germline CDR1 reads MNHEY; CDR2 reads SVGEGT. The CDR3 is 14 residues long. CDR3 in amino acids: CASSYLGDRDGYTF. The CDR3, as DNA: TGTGCCAGCAGCTACCTCGGGGATCGGGATGGCTACACCTTC.

To note about this clonotype: A far larger clone is off by one base, so a read error is likely. This sequence joins TRBV9 and TRBJ1-2, with 7 bases aligning to TRBD1. CDR1 SGDLS and CDR2 YYNGEE come from the germline V gene. J was trimmed by 4 bases and V by 4 bases; bases with no gene match: 4. CDR3 length: 13 amino acids. Here the CDR3 reads CASSFGQAYGYTF. CDR3 DNA sequence: TGTGCCAGCAGCTTCGGACAGGCCTATGGCTACACCTTC.

The rearrangement links TRBV4-2 to TRBJ1-5; D remains unclear. Trimming pared 3 bases from V and 3 bases from J, leaving 15 bases between. The CDR3 totals 16 residues. Germline V gives CDR1 LGHNA, CDR2 YNFKEQ. The chain's CDR3 is CASSHGGPSPNQPQHF. CDR3 nucleotide sequence: TGTGCCAGCAGCCATGGTGGACCCTCGCCCAATCAGCCCCAGCATTTT.

The rearrangement uses TRBV5-1 and TRBJ1-2, with 10 nucleotides matching TRBD1. Germline CDR1 reads SGHRS; CDR2 reads YFSETQ. The CDR3 covers 15 residues. Losses at the gene ends were 3 bases for V and 4 bases for J; bases not matched to a gene: 6. In nucleotides, the CDR3 is TGCGCCAGCAGCTCCGGACAGGGGGTTAGCTATGGCTACACCTTC. Protein product: CASSSGQGVSYGYTF.

The chain uses TRBV5-8 and TRBJ2-5; D possibly corresponds to TRBD2 (5 bases). The V end was cut by 3 bases, the J end by 5 bases, with 14 bases between. The CDR3 contains 14 residues. The germline V gene encodes CDR1 SGHTS and CDR2 YDEGEE. The CDR3: CASSWRTGSETQYF. The CDR3 nucleotides are TGTGCCAGCAGCTGGCGGACGGGGTCCGAGACCCAGTACTTC.

This clonotype has a count of ten or more. The genes are TRBV11-2 and TRBJ2-1; D is undetermined. There are 13 residues in the CDR3. Germline lookup yields CDR1 SGHAT and CDR2 FQNNGV. V shed 5 bases and J shed 2 bases, with 7 bases lying between them. The CDR3 DNA follows: TGTGCCAGCAGCCCCGGCCCCTACAATGAGCAGTTCTTC. Translated, it gives CASSPGPYNEQFF. The full variable domain, rest sourced from reference TRBV11-2 and TRBJ2-1, is EAGVAQSPRYKIIEKRQSVAFWCNPISGHATLYWYQQILGQGPKLLIQFQNNGVVDDSQLPKDRFSAERLKGVDSTLKIQPAKLEDSAVYLCASSPGPYNEQFFGPGTRLTVL.

This clonotype has at least ten counts. The rearrangement links TRBV28 to TRBJ2-7; D may be TRBD1 (5 bases). Germline V gives CDR1 MDHEN, CDR2 SYDVKM. V was shortened by 10 bases and J by 3 bases, with 22 bases between the two germline ends. The length of the CDR3 is 15 residues. The DNA of the CDR3 is TGTGCCACCCTGACCCCCAGGGCAACCCTCTACGAGCAGTACTTC. Translating gives CATLTPRATLYEQYF.

The V gene is TRBV6-9, the J gene TRBJ2-7, with D uncertain. Germline-derived CDR1 and CDR2 are MNHGY and SVAAGI. Trimming removed 3 bases from V and 5 bases from J, with 23 bases in between. This CDR3 contains 17 residues. The CDR3 region is CASSYSGRLSRVDEQYF. In DNA, the CDR3 is TGTGCCAGCAGTTACTCAGGACGGCTATCTCGCGTGGACGAGCAGTACTTC.

This clonotype was seen more than once but under ten times. The V gene is TRBV6-1, the J gene TRBJ2-2, with 7 bases aligning to TRBD1. Trimming removed 1 base from V and 0 bases from J; junction bases left unmatched: 5. Per the germline V gene, CDR1 is MNHNS and CDR2 is SASEGT. The CDR3 has 17 residues. The CDR3 coding sequence is TGTGCCAGCAGTGAAGAGCCCGGGACAGCGAACACCGGGGAGCTGTTTTTT. It yields the protein CASSEEPGTANTGELFF.

This clonotype showed up just a few times. The V gene is TRBV5-6, the J gene TRBJ2-5; D gene unclear. V dropped 0 bases and J dropped 7 bases, with 7 bases sitting between them. Looked up from germline, CDR1 is SGHDT and CDR2 is YYEEEE. The CDR3 runs 12 residues. The CDR3 DNA sequence: TGTGCCAGCAGCTTGGCCGACTCGACCCAGTACTTC. This encodes CASSLADSTQYF.

This clonotype was found a few times. J is TRBJ1-2 and V is TRBV4-3, with TRBD1 as a possible D gene (6 bases). Germline V gives CDR1 LGHNA, CDR2 YSLEER. The CDR3 spans 15 residues. Trimming left V 0 bases short and J 4 bases short, with 12 bases between. CDR3 loop: CASSQDWDTIYGYTF. CDR3 nucleotides: TGCGCCAGCAGCCAAGACTGGGACACCATCTATGGCTACACCTTC.

This sequence joins TRBV7-2 and TRBJ2-7, with TRBD2 matching 7 bases. Germline CDR1 SGHTA, CDR2 FQGNSA. Unmatched junction bases numbered 8, after V lost 4 bases and J lost 2 bases. CDR3 length equals 15 residues. The chain's CDR3 is CASSSSSSGAYEQYF. CDR3 nucleotide sequence: TGTGCCAGCAGCTCCTCGAGCAGCGGGGCCTACGAGCAGTACTTC.

This clonotype came up a few times. The V and J genes are TRBV6-1 and TRBJ2-6; D ambiguous. CDR1 and CDR2 (germline): MNHNS, SASEGT. The CDR3 spans 15 residues. The V end lost 6 bases, the J end lost 0 bases, and 9 bases lay between the germline ends. CDR3 nucleotides: TGTGCCAGCAGCTCCGATGGCTCTGGGGCCAACGTCCTGACTTTC. Its translation: CASSSDGSGANVLTF.

This CDR3 is CASSLGRGTYEQYF. Written as DNA, the CDR3 is TGTGCCAGCAGCCTAGGTCGGGGTACCTACGAGCAGTACTTC. The rearrangement uses TRBV7-9 and TRBJ2-7; tentatively, D is TRBD2 (5 bases). CDR1 is SEHNR, CDR2 FQNEAQ, per germline (reference sequence). V lost 5 bases, J lost 2 bases, and 13 bases lay in between. CDR3 size: 14 residues.

This clonotype was picked up many times. The chain links TRBV6-2 or TRBV6-3 to TRBJ2-7; the match to TRBD1 covers 7 bases. This CDR3 spans 17 amino acids. The V gene end was trimmed by 0 bases and the J gene end by 2 bases; junction bases not matched to a gene: 10. Germline-derived CDR1 and CDR2 are MNHEY and SVGEGT. The CDR3 protein is CASSYSTTGTEPYEQYF. DNA for the CDR3: TGTGCCAGCAGTTACTCGACTACCGGGACAGAGCCCTACGAGCAGTACTTC.

This clonotype was seen more than once but under ten times. The rearrangement joins TRBV5-4 to TRBJ2-4; 11 bases match TRBD2. This CDR3 contains 18 residues. The germline V gene has CDR1 SGHNT and CDR2 YYREEE (reference sequence). After removal of 4 bases from V and 0 bases from J, the junction contained 9 bases not matched to a gene. The CDR3 sequence: CASSLSGTSGLAKNIQYF. The CDR3, as DNA: TGTGCCAGCAGCCTTTCCGGGACTAGCGGCTTAGCCAAAAACATTCAGTACTTC.

This clonotype occurred many times. The V and J genes are TRBV2 and TRBJ2-7; TRBD1 is a possible D gene (5 bases). The length of the CDR3 is 13 residues. Trimming took off 6 bases at V and 3 bases at J, with 12 bases between the two ends. Germline V CDR1 and CDR2: SNHLY, FYNNEI. The CDR3 here is CASRRDSDYEQYF. CDR3 DNA sequence: TGTGCCAGCAGACGTGACAGTGACTACGAGCAGTACTTC.

This clonotype was picked up many times. This chain links TRBV12-3 or TRBV12-4 with TRBJ1-2, with D perhaps matching TRBD1 (6 bases). CDR3 length: 13 residues. The V gene lost 7 bases and the J gene lost 3 bases, with 12 bases spanning the gap. For the CDR3, the DNA is TGTGCCAGCACGCGACAGGAGGACTATGGCTACACCTTC. Its translation is CASTRQEDYGYTF.

The chain carries TRBV6-1 and TRBJ2-7; tentatively, D is TRBD2 (7 bases). Germline loops: CDR1 MNHNS, CDR2 SASEGT. This CDR3 region has 15 residues. V lost 8 bases and J 2 bases, leaving 19 bases between the germline ends. CDR3 sequence (DNA): TGTGCCAGCTGGGGGGGGGGGCTAGCTACCTACGAGCAGTACTTC. It codes for CASWGGGLATYEQYF.